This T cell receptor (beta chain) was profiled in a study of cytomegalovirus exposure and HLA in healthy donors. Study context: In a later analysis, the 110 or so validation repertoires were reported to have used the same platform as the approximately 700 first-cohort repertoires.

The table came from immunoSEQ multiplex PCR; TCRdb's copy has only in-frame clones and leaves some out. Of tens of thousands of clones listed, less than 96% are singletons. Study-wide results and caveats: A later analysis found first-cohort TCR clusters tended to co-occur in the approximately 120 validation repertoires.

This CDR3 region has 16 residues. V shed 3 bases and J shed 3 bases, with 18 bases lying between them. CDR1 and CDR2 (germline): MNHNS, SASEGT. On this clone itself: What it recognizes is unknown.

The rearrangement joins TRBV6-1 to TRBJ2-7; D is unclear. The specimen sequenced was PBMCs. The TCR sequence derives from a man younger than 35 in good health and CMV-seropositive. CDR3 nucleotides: TGTGCCAGCAGTGATGAAGTACGCGGTTTACTCTACGAGCAGTACTTC. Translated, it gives CASSDEVRGLLYEQYF.